These 16 T cell receptor beta chains were all obtained from the same sample, sequenced in a study of T cells after yellow fever vaccination. TCRdb reprocessed the 5' RACE reads with MiXCR, giving one entry per CDR3 protein. Of about 69,000 distinct CDR3 sequences listed, 5% to 6.5% are singletons. Here the sequenced sample was CD4+ T cells sorted from PBMCs, taken less than 16 days after the first yellow fever vaccination. The receptors come from a man aged 18 to 30 who received the YFV17D yellow fever vaccine.

This clonotype was seen ten or more times. The chain is built from TRBV19 and TRBJ2-2; D may be TRBD2 (5 bases). V lost 4 bases, J lost 2 bases, and 17 bases lay in between. CDR1 is LNHDA and CDR2 is SQIVND in the germline V gene (reference sequence). This CDR3 contains 17 residues. CDR3 loop: CASSNRLGGLNTGELFF. In DNA, the CDR3 is TGTGCCAGTAGTAATCGGCTGGGCGGGCTTAACACCGGGGAGCTGTTTTTT.

This clonotype was detected many times. The J gene is TRBJ1-3, the V gene TRBV5-5; D remains unclear. V shed 0 bases and J shed 10 bases, with 8 bases lying between them. The CDR3 runs to 12 residues. The germline V gene has CDR1 SGHKS and CDR2 YYEKEE (reference sequence). CDR3 region: CASSLGPSTIYF. In DNA, the CDR3 is TGTGCCAGCAGCTTGGGTCCCAGTACCATATATTTT.

This clonotype was detected many times. The chain couples TRBV7-6 to TRBJ1-5; the D is unclear. Germline V lookup: CDR1 SGHVS, CDR2 FNYEAQ. The CDR3 loop spans 12 amino acids. The V end was cut by 5 bases, the J end by 3 bases, with 5 bases between. CDR3 protein: CASSPPNQPQHF. In nucleotides, the CDR3 is TGTGCCAGCAGCCCCCCCAATCAGCCCCAGCATTTT. Using reference TRBV7-6 and TRBJ1-5 for the parts outside the CDR3, the full variable domain is GAGVSQSPRYKVTKRGQDVALRCDPISGHVSLYWYRQALGQGPEFLTYFNYEAQQDKSGLPNDRFSAERPEGSISTLTIQRTEQRDSAMYRCASSPPNQPQHFGDGTRLSIL.

This clonotype was found many times. This chain uses TRBV7-2 with TRBJ1-5, with TRBD1 identical over 7 bases. The ends lost 0 bases at V and 3 bases at J; junction bases unmatched: 2. CDR1 SGHTA and CDR2 FQGNSA come from the germline V gene. CDR3 length: 15 residues. The CDR3 region is CASSLAGQFNQPQHF. CDR3 coding DNA: TGTGCCAGCAGCTTAGCGGGACAGTTCAATCAGCCCCAGCATTTT. Full variable domain (missing parts from reference TRBV7-2 and TRBJ1-5): GAGVSQSPSNKVTEKGKDVELRCDPISGHTALYWYRQSLGQGLEFLIYFQGNSAPDKSGLPSDRFSAERTGGSVSTLTIQRTQQEDSAVYLCASSLAGQFNQPQHFGDGTRLSIL.

This clonotype has a count of ten or more. The chain combines TRBV5-1 with TRBJ1-2; D is possibly TRBD1 (5 bases). Germline V gene sequence: CDR1 SGHRS, CDR2 YFSETQ. Trimming stripped 0 bases from V and 8 bases from J, with 14 bases between. This CDR3 contains 14 residues. The CDR3 is CASSLGTPEGGYTF. In DNA form, the CDR3 reads TGCGCCAGCAGCTTGGGGACCCCCGAGGGGGGCTACACCTTC.

The chain links TRBV2 to TRBJ2-1; a possible D gene is TRBD1 (6 bases). CDR3 length equals 14 residues. V was pared by 5 bases and J by 5 bases, with 13 bases between. Germline CDR1 SNHLY, CDR2 FYNNEI. The CDR3: CASSFRTADNEQFF. DNA for the CDR3: TGTGCCAGCAGTTTTAGGACAGCCGACAATGAGCAGTTCTTC.

This clonotype has ten or more counts. The chain employs TRBV4-1 and TRBJ2-5, with D possibly matching TRBD2 (5 bases). V was cut by 4 bases and J by 2 bases, with 14 bases left in between. Germline V gene lookup returns CDR1 MGHRA and CDR2 YSYEKL. This CDR3 comprises 15 residues. CDR3 DNA sequence: TGCGCCAGCAGCCGAGGGTCGACCCAACAAGAGACCCAGTACTTC. This gives the protein CASSRGSTQQETQYF.

Many counts were recorded for this clonotype. V and J are TRBV11-3 and TRBJ2-1; 15 bases match TRBD2. From germline, CDR1 is SGHNT and CDR2 YENEEA. This CDR3 has 16 residues. Unmatched junction bases numbered 1, after V lost 1 base and J lost 6 bases. DNA for the CDR3: TGTGCCAGCAGCTTAGGGACTAGCGGGGGGGCCAATGAGCAGTTCTTC. This gives the protein CASSLGTSGGANEQFF.

A remark on this clonotype: A much larger clone differs from this one at a single base, so this may be a read error. J is TRBJ2-5 and V is TRBV7-2; 8 nucleotides align to TRBD2. The CDR3 runs 15 residues. Losses at the gene ends were 0 bases for V and 3 bases for J; bases not matched to a gene: 3. Germline V gives CDR1 SGHTA, CDR2 FQGNSA. CDR3 residues: CASSLASGGEETQYF. In DNA form, the CDR3 reads TGTGCCAGCAGCTTAGCGAGCGGGGGAGAAGAGACCCAGTACTTC.

In its sample, this clonotype was seen many times. The CDR3 here is CASSQGAGYEQYF. In DNA, the CDR3 is TGCGCCAGCAGCCAAGGAGCGGGCTACGAGCAGTACTTC. The rearrangement uses TRBV4-1 and TRBJ2-7; D may be TRBD2 (6 bases). V was trimmed by 1 base and J by 3 bases, leaving 7 bases between them. The CDR3 loop spans 13 amino acids. Germline CDR1 reads MGHRA; CDR2 reads YSYEKL.

Many counts were recorded for this clonotype. The CDR3 is CASSLGLAGAHNEQFF. The DNA for the CDR3 is TGCGCCAGCAGCCTGGGACTAGCGGGGGCCCACAATGAGCAGTTCTTC. This chain links TRBV5-1 with TRBJ2-1; TRBD2 aligns across 14 bases. The CDR3 spans 16 residues. V lost 4 bases, J lost 5 bases, and 5 bases stayed unmatched. Germline V gene sequence: CDR1 SGHRS, CDR2 YFSETQ.

Note on this clonotype: A read error is possible here, since a much larger clone lies one base away. This chain connects TRBV7-2 to TRBJ2-3; 10 bases fit TRBD2. The CDR3 length is 15 residues. V was clipped by 5 bases and J by 6 bases; unmatched bases: 8. Per germline, CDR1 SGHTA and CDR2 FQGNSA. This chain's CDR3 is CASSLKRGGLDTQYF. DNA of the CDR3: TGTGCCAGCAGCCTAAAGCGGGGGGGTTTGGATACGCAGTATTTT.

Turning to this clonotype: A much larger clone lies one base from this, so it may be a read error. CDR3 in amino acids: CAISSDGEAFF. The CDR3 bases are TGTGCCATCAGTTCTGACGGTGAAGCTTTCTTT. The genes are TRBV3-1 and TRBJ1-1; no clear D gene. Germline V gene data show CDR1 as LGHDT and CDR2 as YNNKEL (reference sequence). CDR3 size: 11 residues. The V and J ends lost 10 bases and 7 bases respectively, with 13 bases between them.

Ten or more counts support this clonotype. This chain links TRBV6-2 or TRBV6-3 with TRBJ1-1; D gene unclear. Per germline, CDR1 MNHEY and CDR2 SVGEGT. V gave up 3 bases and J gave up 1 base, with 9 bases separating them. The CDR3 has 14 residues. CDR3 sequence: CASSYDTENTEAFF. As DNA, the CDR3 is TGTGCCAGCAGTTATGATACAGAGAACACTGAAGCTTTCTTT.

This clonotype was picked up many times. The genes are TRBV5-5 and TRBJ2-7; 7 nucleotides agree with TRBD2. The ends lost 4 bases at V and 5 bases at J; junction bases unmatched: 15. This CDR3 has 16 amino acids. Germline CDR1 reads SGHKS; CDR2 reads YYEKEE (reference sequence). The CDR3 DNA sequence: TGTGCCAGCAGCCCGACCGGGGAGGGACGTGTTCACGAGCAGTACGTC. Translating it yields CASSPTGEGRVHEQYV.

This clonotype appeared many times. This chain links TRBV9 with TRBJ1-1, with a tentative D call TRBD1 (5 bases). V was cut by 0 bases and J by 9 bases, with 9 bases left in between. Germline lookup yields CDR1 SGDLS and CDR2 YYNGEE. The CDR3 extends over 12 amino acids. The CDR3 protein is CASSVVGEQAFF. Written as DNA, the CDR3 is TGTGCCAGCAGCGTAGTGGGGGAACAAGCTTTCTTT.